This TCR beta chain was identified in a study of T cell changes during pregnancy in multiple sclerosis (dated by TCRdb to between 2018 and 2020). The study in broad terms: In women with multiple sclerosis, the researchers looked at how the T cell repertoire shifted as pregnancy progressed.

Deletion took 1 base off V and 8 bases off J, with a span of 12 bases between the germline ends. The CDR3, cysteine through phenylalanine, is 13 amino acids long. The entry retains the CDR3 DNA only, 39 bases that are in frame from base 1. Sequences SGHAT (CDR1) and FQNNGV (CDR2) are obtained from the germline V gene. Library construction relied on the immunoSEQ multiplex PCR assay. TCRdb stores this immuneACCESS table with in-frame sequences only. Part of the clones is absent; in the studies checked, under half of the shortfall reflects unresolved V genes, and no reason is known for the rest. The table for this sample lists about 50,000 clones; 85% to 95% of them were counted only once. The top ten hold approximately 0.68% of the sample. Concerning this clone: The antigen it binds to is not known. No much larger clonotype is one base removed from it; base qualities were not supplied.

Recombination joined TRBV11-2 with TRBJ2-7, with no confidently assigned D gene. The input for sequencing was CD4+ T cells from peripheral blood mononuclear cells, taken in the third trimester of pregnancy. This clonotype was sampled from a female donor with multiple sclerosis, enrolled in a pregnancy study. The bases are TGTGCCAGCAGCTTAGGGCCCGACAAGAAGCAGTACTTC. It translates to CASSLGPDKKQYF.